Listed below are T cell receptor beta chains from one sample, sequenced in a study of T cells after yellow fever vaccination. TCRdb passed the 5' RACE reads through MiXCR, listing each CDR3 protein once. The table includes some 150,000 distinct CDR3 sequences, 11% detected once. The material sequenced was CD8+ T cells sorted from PBMCs, taken 15 days after the yellow fever booster vaccination. The receptors were sampled from a man between 18 and 29 years old who received the YFV17D yellow fever vaccine. Each CDR3 is given with its conserved first and last residue. A D gene is named only where the DNA matches it firmly. Clone sizes are given selectively: once, few, many, or a class where the clone is expanded.

CDR3 | DNA | D | J | V | size
CASSTLNTEAFF | TGTGCCAGTAGTACCTTGAACACTGAAGCTTTCTTT | NA | TRBJ1-1 | TRBV19 | few
CASSLIGSEQFF | TGTGCCAGCAGTTTAATCGGGAGTGAGCAGTTCTTC | NA | TRBJ2-1 | TRBV27 | few
CASRRRDINTDTQYF | TGTGCCAGCAGACGCAGGGATATAAACACAGATACGCAGTATTTT | NA | TRBJ2-3 | TRBV9 | NA
CASSTRRARGVTEAFF | TGTGCCAGCAGCACAAGGCGGGCGAGGGGGGTCACTGAAGCTTTCTTT | NA | TRBJ1-1 | TRBV7-9 | few
CSVEQGSHEQYF | TGCAGCGTTGAACAGGGTAGCCACGAGCAGTACTTC | NA | TRBJ2-7 | TRBV29-1 | few
CASSHRAGAAETQYF | TGTGCCAGCAGCCACCGGGCGGGGGCCGCGGAGACCCAGTACTTC | NA | TRBJ2-5 | TRBV5-4 | few
CATSEHHWRGTDTQYF | TGTGCCACCAGTGAGCACCATTGGAGAGGCACAGATACGCAGTATTTT | NA | TRBJ2-3 | TRBV24-1 | few
CASSRGGYEKLFF | TGCGCCAGCAGCCGAGGAGGGTATGAAAAACTGTTTTTT | NA | TRBJ1-4 | TRBV4-1 | few
CASSQGIGVEETQYF | TGCGCCAGCAGCCAGGGAATAGGAGTAGAGGAGACCCAGTACTTC | NA | TRBJ2-5 | TRBV4-1 | many
CASSLGFRGLSYQAEAFF | TGTGCCAGCAGCTTAGGGTTCAGGGGGTTATCTTATCAGGCTGAAGCTTTCTTT | TRBD1 | TRBJ1-1 | TRBV7-2 | few
CASSVEGDADNQPQHF | TGTGCCAGCAGCGTAGAGGGAGACGCAGACAATCAGCCCCAGCATTTT | NA | TRBJ1-5 | TRBV9 | few
CASSEAAEVNTEAFF | TGTGCCAGCAGTGAAGCTGCTGAGGTGAACACTGAAGCTTTCTTT | NA | TRBJ1-1 | TRBV2 | many